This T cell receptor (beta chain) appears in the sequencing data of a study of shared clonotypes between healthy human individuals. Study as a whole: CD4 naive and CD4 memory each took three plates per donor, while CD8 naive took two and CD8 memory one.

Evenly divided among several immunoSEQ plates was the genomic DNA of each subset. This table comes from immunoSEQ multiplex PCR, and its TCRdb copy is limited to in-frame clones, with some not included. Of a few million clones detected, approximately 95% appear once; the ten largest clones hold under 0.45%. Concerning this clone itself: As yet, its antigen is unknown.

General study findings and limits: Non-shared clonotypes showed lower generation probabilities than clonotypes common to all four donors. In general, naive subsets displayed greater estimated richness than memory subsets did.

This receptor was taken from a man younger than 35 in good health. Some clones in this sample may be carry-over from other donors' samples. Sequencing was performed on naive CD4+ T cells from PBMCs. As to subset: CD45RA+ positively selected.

The CDR3 coding sequence is TGTGCCAGCAGCACCGGGCCCCTCTCCTACAATGAGCAGTTCTTC. Translation: CASSTGPLSYNEQFF. The chain combines TRBV11-2 with TRBJ2-1, with D hard to call. Trimming cost V 5 bases and J 0 bases, with 11 bases left between them. CDR1 is SGHAT, CDR2 FQNNGV, per germline. The CDR3 is made up of 15 amino acids.